This is a list of T cell receptor beta chains from one sample in a study of T-cell memory formation after mild COVID-19. TCRdb redid the calling of the 5' RACE reads with MiXCR, one entry per CDR3 protein. The sample holds around 250,000 distinct CDR3 sequences; around 15% are singletons and the top ten take over 20%. Sequencing was carried out using PBMCs or a T cell subset sorted from them (not recorded which). These receptors originate from a man between 18 and 29 years old who had mild COVID-19 (a few samples of this study predate the infection). Cell type and time point are not known. CDR3s include the opening cysteine and the closing phenylalanine or tryptophan. The D gene is left open where the match is weak. Only part of the rows carry a size: once, few, many, or a class if the clone is expanded.

.,TRBV5-1,TRBD2,TRBJ2-3,TGCGCCAGCGCCAGCGGGGGCTCAGATACGCAGTATTTT,CASASGGSDTQYF
few,TRBV12-3/TRBV12-4,TRBD1,TRBJ1-4,TGTGCCAGCAGGGCTCAGGGGGGGACTAATGAAAAACTGTTTTTT,CASRAQGGTNEKLFF
many,TRBV6-2/TRBV6-3,TRBD1,TRBJ2-1,TGTGCCACCTCCGACAGGGTCTCTGAGCAGTTCTTC,CATSDRVSEQFF
many,TRBV5-1,.,TRBJ2-3,TGCGCCAGCAGCTTAGGAGGGGCCACAGATACGCAGTATTTT,CASSLGGATDTQYF
.,TRBV7-3,TRBD1,TRBJ1-6,TGTGCCAGCAGCGAACAGGGGGGAAATAATTCACCCCTCCACTTT,CASSEQGGNNSPLHF
.,TRBV3-1,TRBD2,TRBJ2-5,TGTGCCAGCAGCCCAAGCGGGGGCAACAGGGAGACCCAGTACTTC,CASSPSGGNRETQYF
.,TRBV6-2/TRBV6-3,TRBD2,TRBJ2-3,TGTGCCAGCAGTTCGCCGGGACTAGCGCCAGATACGCAGTATTTT,CASSSPGLAPDTQYF
few,TRBV4-2,.,TRBJ2-4,TGTGCCAGCAGTCCAGGGATGGGGGGCGGCAAAAACATTCAGTACTTC,CASSPGMGGGKNIQYF
few,TRBV9,.,TRBJ1-1,TGTGCCAGCAGCGTAGGACTGAAGGGTGAAGCTTTCTTT,CASSVGLKGEAFF
few,TRBV29-1,TRBD2,TRBJ2-3,TGCAGCGTTGAGGCGGGGGGGCCGTTTGCGCAGTATTTT,CSVEAGGPFAQYF
few,TRBV6-5,.,TRBJ1-1,TGTGCCAGCACCACCCCAGGGAACACTGAAGCTTTCTTT,CASTTPGNTEAFF
.,TRBV12-3/TRBV12-4,TRBD1,TRBJ1-2,TGTGCCAGCAGCAATACGGACAGGGGGCTCGGCTACACCTTC,CASSNTDRGLGYTF
.,TRBV20-1,.,TRBJ2-4,TGCAGTGATGCCGACATGGGACGAAACATTCAGTACTTC,CSDADMGRNIQYF
few,TRBV15,.,TRBJ2-1,TGTGCCACCAGCAGAGGGGCCAGGGCCGATGAGCAGTTCTTC,CATSRGARADEQFF
many,TRBV24-1,.,TRBJ2-2,TGTGCCACCAGTGAAACCGTCGGACAAGCTACCGGGGTGAAGCTGTTTTTT,CATSETVGQATGVKLFF
.,TRBV7-9,TRBD1,TRBJ1-5,TGTGCCAGCAGCAGCCCGACAGGGGACAATCAGCCCCAGCATTTT,CASSSPTGDNQPQHF
.,TRBV29-1,.,TRBJ2-7,TGCAGCGTTGAAGTCAACTACGAGCAGTACTTC,CSVEVNYEQYF
.,TRBV5-1,TRBD1,TRBJ1-6,TGCGCCAGCAGCAAACCCCCGGGACAGGGGAATTCACCCCTCCACTTT,CASSKPPGQGNSPLHF
many,TRBV6-5,TRBD1,TRBJ2-3,TGTGCCAGCAGATCGGACAGGGGTAGGACAGATACGCAGTATTTT,CASRSDRGRTDTQYF
few,TRBV28,TRBD1,TRBJ1-4,TGTGCCAGCAGTTGGGCAGGGACAGATAATGAAAAACTGTTTTTT,CASSWAGTDNEKLFF
many,TRBV7-2,.,TRBJ1-4,TGTGCCAGCAGCCTACAGATTAATGAAAAACTGTTTTTT,CASSLQINEKLFF
.,TRBV6-2/TRBV6-3,.,TRBJ2-3,TGTGCCAGCAGTTATGGTGACACCGTTTTGGATACGCAGTATTTT,CASSYGDTVLDTQYF
few,TRBV12-3/TRBV12-4,.,TRBJ2-1,TGTGCCAGCAGTTTGAGGGGGTTCGGCAATGAGCAGTTCTTC,CASSLRGFGNEQFF
few,TRBV11-2,.,TRBJ2-1,TGTGCCAGCAGCTACCCTCTCAGGGTTAATGAGCAGTTCTTC,CASSYPLRVNEQFF
few,TRBV29-1,.,TRBJ2-3,TGCAGCGTCCTTTCCGGGGCCCAGGTGGATACGCAGTATTTT,CSVLSGAQVDTQYF
many,TRBV6-5,.,TRBJ1-2,TGTGCCAGCAGTCGACCGCGCGACTATGGCTACACCTTC,CASSRPRDYGYTF
few,TRBV29-1,.,TRBJ1-5,TGCAGCCTTCCTGGGCGGGCCAATCAGCCCCAGCATTTT,CSLPGRANQPQHF